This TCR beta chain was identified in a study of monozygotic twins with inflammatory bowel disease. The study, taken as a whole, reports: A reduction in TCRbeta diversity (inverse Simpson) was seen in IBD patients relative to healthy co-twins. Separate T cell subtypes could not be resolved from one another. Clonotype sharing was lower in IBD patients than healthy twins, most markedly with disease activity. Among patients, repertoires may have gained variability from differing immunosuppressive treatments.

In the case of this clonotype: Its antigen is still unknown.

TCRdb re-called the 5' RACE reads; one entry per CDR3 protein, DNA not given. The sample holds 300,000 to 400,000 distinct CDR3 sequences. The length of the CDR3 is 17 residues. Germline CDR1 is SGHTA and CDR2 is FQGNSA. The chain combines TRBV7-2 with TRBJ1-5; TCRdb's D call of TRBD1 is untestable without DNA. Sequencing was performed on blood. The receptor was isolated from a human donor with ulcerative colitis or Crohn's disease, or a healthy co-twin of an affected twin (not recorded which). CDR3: CASSLVGTAGSNQPQHF.